This T cell receptor beta chain was sequenced for a study of shared T cell receptors in the human thymus. Germline assignment: CDR1 MNHNS and CDR2 SASEGT. V shed 4 bases and J shed 7 bases, with 19 bases lying between them. The CDR3 has 15 amino acids. TCRdb's copy holds only in-frame clones and misses some; the assay was immunoSEQ multiplex PCR. This table has some 400,000 clones, around 95% appearing once. The receptor's source is a human donor. Sequencing was carried out using thymocytes. The chain couples TRBV6-1 to TRBJ1-2, with D unclear. In DNA form, the CDR3 reads TGTGCCAGCAGTGCCTCTACACGGGGAGCCGCTGGCTACACCTTC. This codes for CASSASTRGAAGYTF.